What follows are 14 T cell receptor beta chains derived from one specimen sequenced in a study of blood T cell repertoires in COVID-19. The data were produced by immunoSEQ multiplex PCR, yet TCRdb's version contains in-frame clones alone and is incomplete. The data show nearly 200,000 clones, with under 90% seen just once and around 20% held by the top ten. Sequencing was done on a sample of peripheral blood. The receptors originated from a human donor in a cohort sampled during active COVID-19.

The V gene is TRBV27, the J gene TRBJ2-1, with 7 bases that match TRBD2. V lost 6 bases and J lost 0; bases outside the gene matches: 5. The CDR3 runs 15 residues. Germline V gene lookup returns CDR1 MNHEY and CDR2 SMNVEV (reference sequence). CDR3 nucleotide sequence: TGTGCCAGCAGACTCAGCGGGATCTCCTACAATGAGCAGTTCTTC. It yields the protein CASRLSGISYNEQFF.

The chain recombines TRBV5-1 with TRBJ2-7; TRBD2 aligns across 9 bases. The germline V gene has CDR1 SGHRS and CDR2 YFSETQ. This CDR3 is built from 15 residues. V dropped 2 bases and J dropped 4; count of bases not matched to a gene: 7. The CDR3 spells CASSFAGGPPYEQYF. The CDR3, as DNA: TGCGCCAGCAGCTTCGCGGGAGGGCCCCCTTACGAGCAGTACTTC.

Written as DNA, the CDR3 is TGTGCCAGCCGTCAGGGGTTATTGAGTGGCTACACCTTC. This codes for CASRQGLLSGYTF. The chain joins TRBV6-4 to TRBJ1-2; perhaps TRBD1 as D (6 bases). Germline V gene lookup returns CDR1 MRHNA and CDR2 SNTAGT. This CDR3 has 13 residues. V gave up 8 bases and J gave up 7 bases, with 17 bases separating them.

The chain employs TRBV28 and TRBJ2-7, with D unresolved. V lost 6 bases to trimming and J lost 4 bases, with 10 bases between them. Germline CDR1 MDHEN, CDR2 SYDVKM. The CDR3 is made up of 12 amino acids. This chain's CDR3 is CASSPPKYEQYF. The CDR3 DNA follows: TGTGCCAGCAGCCCCCCCAAATACGAGCAGTACTTC.

The V and J genes are TRBV19 and TRBJ1-2, with 9 bases aligning to TRBD1. Per the germline V gene, CDR1 is LNHDA and CDR2 is SQIVND (reference sequence). With 7 bases clipped from V and 5 bases from J, the junction kept 5 bases outside the gene matches. The CDR3 runs to 13 residues. The CDR3 here is CASTEDRGYGYTF. The CDR3 bases are TGTGCCAGTACCGAGGACAGGGGATATGGCTACACCTTC.

This chain links TRBV5-8 with TRBJ1-2; D call uncertain. The germline CDR1 and CDR2 sequences are SGHTS and YDEGEE. V lost 2 bases and J 8 bases, leaving 7 bases between the germline ends. The length of the CDR3 is 11 residues. The CDR3 DNA follows: TGTGCCAGCAGCTTCCTTGTAGGCTACACCTTC. Translated, it gives CASSFLVGYTF. Looking up the rest from reference TRBV5-8 and TRBJ1-2 gives the full variable domain: EAGVTQSPTHLIKTRGQQATLRCSPISGHTSVYWYQQALGLGLQFLLWYDEGEERNRGNFPPRFSGRQFPNYSSELNVNALELEDSALYLCASSFLVGYTFGSGTRLTVV.

In this sample, this clone turned up many times. This sequence joins TRBV10-2 and TRBJ2-5, with TRBD2 matching 10 bases. The germline V gene has CDR1 WSHSY and CDR2 SAAADI. The CDR3 sequence is 14 residues long. Losses at the gene ends were 8 bases for V and 4 bases for J; bases not matched to a gene: 7. The CDR3 sequence: CASGLAGVRETQYF. The CDR3 DNA reads TGCGCCAGCGGGCTAGCGGGAGTAAGAGAGACCCAGTACTTC.

This chain uses TRBV6-6 with TRBJ2-2; D unresolved. The CDR3 loop spans 15 amino acids. Germline CDR1 and CDR2: MNHNY and SVGAGI (reference sequence). The V end lost 4 bases, the J end lost 0 bases, and 9 bases lay between the germline ends. CDR3 amino acids: CASSSVYANTGELFF. The CDR3 nucleotides are TGTGCCAGCAGTTCAGTATATGCGAACACCGGGGAGCTGTTTTTT.

The J gene is TRBJ2-1, the V gene TRBV18; 15 positions agree with TRBD2. Germline CDR1 reads KGHSH; CDR2 reads LQKENI. V dropped 3 bases and J dropped 10; count of bases not matched to a gene: 4. The CDR3 totals 15 residues. The CDR3 region is CASSPGLAGGQEQFF. In nucleotides, the CDR3 is TGTGCCAGCTCACCGGGACTAGCGGGAGGACAGGAGCAGTTCTTC.

This chain connects TRBV7-2 to TRBJ1-2; TRBD1 matches 9 bases. CDR1 and CDR2 (germline): SGHTA, FQGNSA. V was clipped by 5 bases and J by 7 bases; unmatched bases: 14. The CDR3 has 16 residues. The CDR3 protein is CASSPQGAFVFSGYTF. CDR3 coding DNA: TGTGCCAGCAGCCCACAGGGGGCCTTTGTTTTTTCTGGCTACACCTTC.

This chain joins TRBV19 and TRBJ2-3, with 8 bases matching TRBD2. CDR1 is LNHDA, CDR2 SQIVND, per germline (reference sequence). J was trimmed by 5 bases and V by 5 bases; bases with no gene match: 6. The length of the CDR3 is 14 residues. CDR3 region: CASSRGGTRDTQYF. In nucleotides, the CDR3 is TGTGCCAGTAGTCGCGGGGGGACGAGAGATACGCAGTATTTT.

The rearrangement uses TRBV29-1 and TRBJ1-2; 8 bases are a match to TRBD1. J lost 4 bases, V lost 6 bases, and 10 bases had no gene match. CDR3 length: 14 residues. Germline CDR1 SQVTM, CDR2 ANQGSEA. CDR3 sequence (DNA): TGCAGCGTAGCGGGACAGGTGCCGATCTATGGCTACACCTTC. Residues: CSVAGQVPIYGYTF.

J is TRBJ1-2 and V is TRBV2, with 8 bases matching TRBD1. This CDR3 has 15 residues. Germline CDR1 reads SNHLY; CDR2 reads FYNNEI. With 5 bases clipped from V and 3 bases from J, the junction kept 8 bases outside the gene matches. The CDR3 region is CASSPRNRGDYGYTF. In DNA form, the CDR3 reads TGTGCCAGCAGTCCCCGGAACAGGGGGGACTATGGCTACACCTTC.

Only a few counts were recorded for this clone. The rearrangement joins TRBV27 to TRBJ1-2, with D perhaps matching TRBD1 (5 bases). Germline CDR1 MNHEY, CDR2 SMNVEV (reference sequence). Trimming shortened V by 3 bases and J by 5 bases, and 13 bases separated the two germline ends. The CDR3 loop spans 14 amino acids. The CDR3 coding sequence is TGTGCCAGCAGTTTGGAGGGGATAGGGTATGGCTACACCTTC. Its translation is CASSLEGIGYGYTF.